One sample yielded the 12 T cell receptor beta chains listed below, sequenced in a study of shared clonotypes between healthy human individuals. CD45RO-negative, CCR7-selected cells formed the naive CD8 fraction, which excluded terminally differentiated effector memory CD45RA+ cells. Clones were sequenced by immunoSEQ multiplex PCR, and TCRdb holds only the in-frame ones, with some missing. The table records about 2 million clones, roughly 94% of them present only once. Sequenced material: naive CD8+ T cells sorted from blood. The receptor set was obtained from a young man in good health.

This chain connects TRBV5-1 to TRBJ2-7, with D hard to call. This CDR3 region has 15 residues. The germline CDR1 and CDR2 sequences are SGHRS and YFSETQ. The ends were cut back, 2 bases at V and 2 bases at J, with 14 bases in the middle. Written as DNA, the CDR3 is TGCGCCAGCAGCTTATGGGCGGCCAGTCCCTACGAGCAGTACTTC. This translates into CASSLWAASPYEQYF.

As regards this clone: Other DNA sequences from this sample encode an identical CDR3 as well. The V call is TRBV2, the J call TRBJ2-5; D uncertain. This CDR3 has 11 residues. Trimming pared 7 bases from V and 3 bases from J, leaving 6 bases between. In germline, CDR1 is SNHLY, CDR2 FYNNEI. The CDR3 loop reads CASNREETQYF. Written as DNA, the CDR3 is TGTGCCAGCAACCGGGAAGAGACCCAGTACTTC. The variable domain in full, completed from reference TRBV2 and TRBJ2-5, reads EPEVTQTPSHQVTQMGQEVILRCVPISNHLYFYWYRQILGQKVEFLVSFYNNEISEKSEIFDDQFSVERPDGSNFTLKIRSTKLEDSAMYFCASNREETQYFGPGTRLLVL.

The chain carries TRBV7-3 and TRBJ2-7, with 9 nucleotides matching TRBD1. CDR3 length equals 13 residues. V shed 5 bases and J 5 bases; nucleotides not matched to a gene: 4. Germline lookup yields CDR1 SGHTA and CDR2 FQGTGA. As DNA, the CDR3 is TGTGCCAGCAGCCCCGACAGGGGGAACGAGCAGTACTTC. It encodes CASSPDRGNEQYF.

V and J are TRBV2 and TRBJ1-4, with D uncertain. Germline CDR1 and CDR2: SNHLY and FYNNEI. This CDR3 spans 13 amino acids. V lost 5 bases and J 7 bases, leaving 11 bases between the germline ends. This chain's CDR3 is CASSTVTTEKLFF. The CDR3, as DNA: TGTGCCAGCAGTACCGTTACGACTGAAAAACTGTTTTTT.

The rearrangement links TRBV13 to TRBJ1-3; D unclear. The ends were cut back, 5 bases at V and 4 bases at J, with 18 bases in the middle. The CDR3 runs to 16 residues. Germline V gives CDR1 PRHDT, CDR2 FYEKMQ (reference sequence). The CDR3 coding sequence is TGTGCCAGCAGCCCTGGGCCCTCCTCGGACGGAAACACCATATATTTT. It translates to CASSPGPSSDGNTIYF.

This chain connects TRBV27 to TRBJ2-3; D could derive from TRBD1 or TRBD2 (5 bases each). CDR3 size: 15 residues. Germline V gene lookup returns CDR1 MNHEY and CDR2 SMNVEV (reference sequence). Trimming pared 1 base from V and 2 bases from J, leaving 10 bases between. CDR3 amino acids: CASSLFTGPTDTQYF. CDR3 sequence (DNA): TGTGCCAGCAGTTTATTTACGGGACCCACAGATACGCAGTATTTT.

The rearrangement links TRBV7-9 to TRBJ1-1; no reliable D call. Trimming stripped 2 bases from V and 0 bases from J, with 10 bases between. This CDR3 comprises 15 residues. Germline CDR1 SEHNR, CDR2 FQNEAQ (reference sequence). Here the CDR3 reads CASSLIKALNTEAFF. The CDR3 nucleotides read TGTGCCAGCAGCTTAATAAAAGCCTTGAACACTGAAGCTTTCTTT.

The genes are TRBV19 and TRBJ1-6, with D unresolved. This CDR3 contains 16 residues. V lost 1 base, J lost 7 bases, and 14 bases lay in between. CDR1 is LNHDA, CDR2 SQIVND, per germline (reference sequence). In DNA, the CDR3 is TGTGCCAGTAGTATAGCCGCCGGACTGGCGAATTCACCCCTCCACTTT. It encodes CASSIAAGLANSPLHF.

V gene TRBV7-2 combines with J gene TRBJ1-4; D is unresolved. Between the trimmed V and J ends, which lost 5 bases and 10 bases, there was a span of 11 bases. Germline CDR1 and CDR2: SGHTA and FQGNSA. The CDR3 has 12 residues. CDR3: CASSTSGGKLFF. DNA for the CDR3: TGTGCCAGCAGCACCAGCGGAGGAAAACTGTTTTTT. Full variable domain (outside the CDR3, taken from reference TRBV7-2 and TRBJ1-4): GAGVSQSPSNKVTEKGKDVELRCDPISGHTALYWYRQSLGQGLEFLIYFQGNSAPDKSGLPSDRFSAERTGGSVSTLTIQRTQQEDSAVYLCASSTSGGKLFFGSGTQLSVL.

J is TRBJ2-2 and V is TRBV7-6; the D is unclear. This CDR3 region has 16 residues. The germline V gene has CDR1 SGHVS and CDR2 FNYEAQ. Trimming pared 6 bases from V and 11 bases from J, leaving 25 bases between. CDR3 protein: CASSFFVWELSRELFF. CDR3 coding DNA: TGTGCCAGCAGTTTCTTCGTCTGGGAACTAAGTCGTGAGCTGTTTTTT.

The CDR3 protein is CSVELGISIEGLHEQYF. The CDR3 coding sequence is TGCAGCGTTGAGTTAGGGATATCGATTGAAGGGTTACACGAGCAGTACTTC. This chain uses TRBV29-1 with TRBJ2-7; D remains unclear. Germline lookup yields CDR1 SQVTM and CDR2 ANQGSEA. The length of the CDR3 is 17 residues. V dropped 3 bases and J dropped 5 bases, with 26 bases sitting between them.

The V gene is TRBV11-2, the J gene TRBJ2-3; D uncertain. The length of the CDR3 is 12 residues. V was shortened by 5 bases and J by 6 bases, with 9 bases between the two germline ends. Germline V lookup: CDR1 SGHAT, CDR2 FQNNGV. The CDR3 sequence: CASSPSSDTQYF. CDR3 DNA: TGTGCCAGCAGCCCCTCCTCGGATACGCAGTATTTT.